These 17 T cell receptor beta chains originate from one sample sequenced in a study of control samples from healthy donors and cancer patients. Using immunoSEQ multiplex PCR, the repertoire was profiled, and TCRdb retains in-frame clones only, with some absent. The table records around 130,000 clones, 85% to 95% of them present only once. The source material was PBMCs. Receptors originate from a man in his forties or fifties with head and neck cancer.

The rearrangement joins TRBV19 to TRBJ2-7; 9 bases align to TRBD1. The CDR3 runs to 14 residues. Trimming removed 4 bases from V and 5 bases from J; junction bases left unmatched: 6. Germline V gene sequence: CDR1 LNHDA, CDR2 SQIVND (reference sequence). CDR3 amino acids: CASSTRDRAHEQYF. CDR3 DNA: TGTGCCAGTAGTACCCGGGACAGGGCCCACGAGCAGTACTTC.

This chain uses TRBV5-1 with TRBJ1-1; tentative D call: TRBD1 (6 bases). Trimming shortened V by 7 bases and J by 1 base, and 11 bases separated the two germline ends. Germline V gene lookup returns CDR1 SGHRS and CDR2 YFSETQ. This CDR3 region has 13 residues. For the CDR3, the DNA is TGCGCCAGCCAGTCACAGGGGAACACTGAAGCTTTCTTT. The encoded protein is CASQSQGNTEAFF.

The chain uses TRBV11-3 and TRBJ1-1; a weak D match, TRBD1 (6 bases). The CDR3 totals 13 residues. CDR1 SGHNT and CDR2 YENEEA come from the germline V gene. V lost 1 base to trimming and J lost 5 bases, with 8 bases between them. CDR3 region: CASSLAGATEAFF. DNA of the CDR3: TGTGCCAGCAGCTTAGCGGGGGCGACTGAAGCTTTCTTT.

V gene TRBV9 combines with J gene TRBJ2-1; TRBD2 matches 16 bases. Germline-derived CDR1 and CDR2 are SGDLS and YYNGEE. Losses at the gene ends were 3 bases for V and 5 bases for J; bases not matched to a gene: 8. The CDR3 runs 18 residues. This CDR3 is CASSERGLAGGPHNEQFF. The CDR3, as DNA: TGTGCCAGCAGCGAGAGGGGACTAGCGGGGGGGCCTCACAATGAGCAGTTCTTC.

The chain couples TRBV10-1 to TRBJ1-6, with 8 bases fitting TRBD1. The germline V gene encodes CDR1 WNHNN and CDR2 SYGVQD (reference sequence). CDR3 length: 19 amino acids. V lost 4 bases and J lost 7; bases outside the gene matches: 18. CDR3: CASSVRDRRFKIPNSPLHF. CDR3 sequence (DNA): TGCGCCAGCAGTGTACGGGACAGGAGATTCAAAATTCCAAATTCACCCCTCCACTTT.

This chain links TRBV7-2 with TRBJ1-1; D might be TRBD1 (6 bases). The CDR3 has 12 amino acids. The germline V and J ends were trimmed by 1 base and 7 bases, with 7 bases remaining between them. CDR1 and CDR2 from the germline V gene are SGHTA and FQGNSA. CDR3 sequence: CASSLDRDEAFF. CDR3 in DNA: TGTGCCAGCAGCTTAGACAGGGATGAAGCTTTCTTT. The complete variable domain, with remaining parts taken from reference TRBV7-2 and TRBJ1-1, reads GAGVSQSPSNKVTEKGKDVELRCDPISGHTALYWYRQSLGQGLEFLIYFQGNSAPDKSGLPSDRFSAERTGGSVSTLTIQRTQQEDSAVYLCASSLDRDEAFFGQGTRLTVV.

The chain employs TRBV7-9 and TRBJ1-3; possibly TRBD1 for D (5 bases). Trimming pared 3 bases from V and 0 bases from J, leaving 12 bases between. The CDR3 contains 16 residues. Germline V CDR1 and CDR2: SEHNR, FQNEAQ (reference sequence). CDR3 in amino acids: CASSFLGADSGNTIYF. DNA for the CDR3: TGTGCCAGCAGCTTCCTAGGGGCCGACTCTGGAAACACCATATATTTT.

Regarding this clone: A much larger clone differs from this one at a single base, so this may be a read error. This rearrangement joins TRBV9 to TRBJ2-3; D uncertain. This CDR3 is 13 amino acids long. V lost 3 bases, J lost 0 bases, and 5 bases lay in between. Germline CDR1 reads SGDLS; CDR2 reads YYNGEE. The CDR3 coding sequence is TGTGCCAGCAGCGCCCCTAGCACAGATACGCAGTATTTT. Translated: CASSAPSTDTQYF.

The DNA of the CDR3 is TGTGCCAGCAGTATCATTCCTGGGGGCTGGGGTGGCTACACCTTC. This translates into CASSIIPGGWGGYTF. V and J are TRBV11-2 and TRBJ1-2, with TRBD1 as a possible D gene (6 bases). The CDR3 has 15 residues. Germline-derived CDR1 and CDR2 are SGHAT and FQNNGV. V lost 6 bases and J lost 7, with 21 bases in between.

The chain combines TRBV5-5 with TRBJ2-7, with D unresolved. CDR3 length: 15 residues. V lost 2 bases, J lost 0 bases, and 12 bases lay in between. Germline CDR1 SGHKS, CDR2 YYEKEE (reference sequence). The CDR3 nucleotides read TGTGCCAGCAGCTTAGAAGCCTGGAGCTCCTACGAGCAGTACTTC. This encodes CASSLEAWSSYEQYF. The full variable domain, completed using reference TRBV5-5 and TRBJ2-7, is DAGVTQSPTHLIKTRGQQVTLRCSPISGHKSVSWYQQVLGQGPQFIFQYYEKEERGRGNFPDRFSARQFPNYSSELNVNALLLGDSALYLCASSLEAWSSYEQYFGPGTRLTVT.

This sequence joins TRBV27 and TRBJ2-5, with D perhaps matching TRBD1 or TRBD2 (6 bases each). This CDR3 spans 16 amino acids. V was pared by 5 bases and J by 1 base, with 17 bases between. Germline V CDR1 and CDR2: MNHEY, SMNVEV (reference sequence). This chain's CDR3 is CASSPLPGAPQETQYF. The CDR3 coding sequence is TGTGCCAGCAGTCCCCTTCCGGGGGCGCCCCAAGAGACCCAGTACTTC.

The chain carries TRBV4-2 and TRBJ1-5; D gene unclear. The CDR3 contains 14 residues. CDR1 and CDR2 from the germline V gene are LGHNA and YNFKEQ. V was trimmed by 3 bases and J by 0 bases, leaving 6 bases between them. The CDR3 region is CASSQGDSNQPQHF. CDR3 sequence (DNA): TGTGCCAGCAGCCAGGGTGATAGCAATCAGCCCCAGCATTTT.

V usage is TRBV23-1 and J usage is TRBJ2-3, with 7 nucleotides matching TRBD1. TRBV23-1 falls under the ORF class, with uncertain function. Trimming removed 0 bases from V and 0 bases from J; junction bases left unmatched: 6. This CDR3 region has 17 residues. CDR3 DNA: TGCGCCAGCAGTCAATCGCGACAGGGCACTAGCACAGATACGCAGTATTTT. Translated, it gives CASSQSRQGTSTDTQYF.

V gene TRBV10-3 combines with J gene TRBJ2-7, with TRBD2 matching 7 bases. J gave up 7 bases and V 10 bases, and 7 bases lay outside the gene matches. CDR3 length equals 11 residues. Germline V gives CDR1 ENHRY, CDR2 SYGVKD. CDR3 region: CATFGGVEQYF. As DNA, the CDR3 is TGTGCCACCTTTGGGGGGGTGGAGCAGTACTTC.

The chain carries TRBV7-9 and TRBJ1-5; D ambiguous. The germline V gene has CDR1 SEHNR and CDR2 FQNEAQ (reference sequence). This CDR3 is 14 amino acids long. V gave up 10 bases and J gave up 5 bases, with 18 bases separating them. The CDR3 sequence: CATGRGNGDQPQHF. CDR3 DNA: TGTGCCACCGGTCGAGGGAACGGTGATCAGCCCCAGCATTTT.

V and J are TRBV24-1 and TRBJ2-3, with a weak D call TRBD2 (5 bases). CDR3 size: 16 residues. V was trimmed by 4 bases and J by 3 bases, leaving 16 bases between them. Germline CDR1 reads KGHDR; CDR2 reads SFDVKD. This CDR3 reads CATSEWTSRVTDTQYF. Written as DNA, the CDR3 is TGTGCCACCAGTGAGTGGACTTCCCGGGTGACAGATACGCAGTATTTT.

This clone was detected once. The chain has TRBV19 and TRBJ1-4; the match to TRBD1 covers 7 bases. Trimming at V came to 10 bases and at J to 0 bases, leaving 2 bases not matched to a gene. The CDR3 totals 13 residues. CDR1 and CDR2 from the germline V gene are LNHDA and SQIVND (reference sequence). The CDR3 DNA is TGTGCCACTGGGACAGCAACTAATGAAAAACTGTTTTTT. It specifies CATGTATNEKLFF.